This T cell receptor beta chain originates from a study of cytomegalovirus exposure and HLA in healthy donors. 60 Vbeta and 13 Jbeta primers were used in PCR. The repertoire was sequenced with immunoSEQ multiplex PCR; TCRdb's copy has only in-frame clones and lacks some. The repertoire consists of about 120,000 clones, with 81% occurring once and the leading ten covering about 1.8%. The CDR3 covers 14 residues. Germline assignment: CDR1 LGHNA and CDR2 YNFKEQ. With 3 bases clipped from V and 1 base from J, the junction kept 1 base outside the gene matches. Unrecorded immune exposure was likely among donors, who were nominally healthy when sampled.

This clonotype was obtained from a man between 18 and 35 years old in good health and CMV-seronegative. J is TRBJ2-3 and V is TRBV4-2, with 7 bases that match TRBD2. Sequencing input: PBMCs. The CDR3 DNA reads TGTGCCAGCAGCCAGGGGGGGGGCACAGATACGCAGTATTTT. This encodes CASSQGGGTDTQYF.